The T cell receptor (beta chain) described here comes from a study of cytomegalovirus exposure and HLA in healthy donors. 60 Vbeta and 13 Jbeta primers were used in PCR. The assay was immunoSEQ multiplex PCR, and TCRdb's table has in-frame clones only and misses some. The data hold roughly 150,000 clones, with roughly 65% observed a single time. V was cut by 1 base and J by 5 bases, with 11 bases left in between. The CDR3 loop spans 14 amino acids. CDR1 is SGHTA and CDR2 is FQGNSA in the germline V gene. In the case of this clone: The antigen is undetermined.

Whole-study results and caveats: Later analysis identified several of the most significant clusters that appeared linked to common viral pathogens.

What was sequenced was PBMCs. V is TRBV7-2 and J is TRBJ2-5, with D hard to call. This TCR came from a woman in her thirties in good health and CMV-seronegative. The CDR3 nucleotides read TGTGCCAGCAGCTTAGGCCTCTCTCGGGAGACCCAGTACTTC. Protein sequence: CASSLGLSRETQYF.